Detailed here is one TCR beta chain. Assay: immunoSEQ multiplex PCR; the TCRdb copy retains only in-frame clones and omits some. In the table there are around 72,000 clones, roughly 82% of which are singletons. This entry is derived from a study of T cell responses to AZD1222 COVID-19 vaccine. The clonotype comes from an adult in good health. The source was peripheral blood, collected on day 0 of AZD1222 vaccination.

The chain's CDR3 is CASSQAVGAGELFF. The DNA of the CDR3 is TGTGCCAGCAGCCAAGCGGTCGGAGCCGGGGAGCTGTTTTTT. The rearrangement links TRBV14 to TRBJ2-2; no definite D call. This CDR3 is 14 amino acids long. Germline CDR1 reads SGHDN; CDR2 reads FVKESK. V lost 1 base and J lost 6, with 9 bases in between.